The 12 T cell receptor beta chains given below trace back to one sample, sequenced in a study of OX40 agonist ivuxolimab in advanced cancers. The protocol was immunoSEQ multiplex PCR, while the TCRdb copy is restricted to in-frame clones and leaves out a portion. The table lists 65,000 to 75,000 clones, roughly 80% of them singletons. This sample comprised CD4+ or CD8+ T cells sorted from blood, obtained in a trial of the OX40 agonist ivuxolimab. The source is an adult with an advanced solid tumor such as melanoma, head and neck, liver or kidney cancer.

The rearrangement uses TRBV5-6 and TRBJ1-3; maybe TRBD1 (5 bases). Germline V gives CDR1 SGHDT, CDR2 YYEEEE. V lost 4 bases and J lost 8, with 19 bases in between. CDR3 size: 15 residues. The CDR3 spells CASSKRQLWGDTIYF. CDR3 bases: TGTGCCAGCAGCAAAAGACAGCTGTGGGGCGACACCATATATTTT.

A few counts support this clone. This chain links TRBV5-1 with TRBJ1-1; D not certain. This CDR3 spans 15 amino acids. The ends were cut back, 3 bases at V and 1 base at J, with 13 bases in the middle. Germline V gene lookup returns CDR1 SGHRS and CDR2 YFSETQ. CDR3 in DNA: TGCGCCAGCAGCTCGGCCCTGAGTCCGAACACTGAAGCTTTCTTT. This gives the protein CASSSALSPNTEAFF.

V and J are TRBV7-9 and TRBJ2-1, with 8 bases aligning to TRBD2. CDR3 length: 15 amino acids. Germline assignment: CDR1 SEHNR and CDR2 FQNEAQ (reference sequence). J gave up 9 bases and V 5 bases, and 12 bases lay outside the gene matches. As DNA, the CDR3 is TGTGCCAGCAGCCCCAGTGGGACTAGGGTCGGTGAGCAGTTCTTC. It encodes CASSPSGTRVGEQFF. The full variable domain, its missing parts supplied by reference TRBV7-9 and TRBJ2-1, is DTGVSQNPRHKITKRGQNVTFRCDPISEHNRLYWYRQTLGQGPEFLTYFQNEAQLEKSRLLSDRFSAERPKGSFSTLEIQRTEQGDSAMYLCASSPSGTRVGEQFFGPGTRLTVL.

The V and J genes are TRBV18 and TRBJ1-1; 12 nucleotides agree with TRBD1. This CDR3 is 14 amino acids long. CDR1 KGHSH and CDR2 LQKENI come from the germline V gene. Trimming at V came to 3 bases and at J to 5 bases, leaving 1 base not matched to a gene. This chain's CDR3 is CASSPGQGATEAFF. CDR3 sequence (DNA): TGTGCCAGCTCACCGGGACAGGGGGCGACTGAAGCTTTCTTT.

The chain is built from TRBV6-1 and TRBJ2-6; TRBD2 might be the D (5 bases). Trimming took off 4 bases at V and 3 bases at J, with 13 bases between the two ends. CDR1 and CDR2 (germline): MNHNS, SASEGT. The CDR3 runs 16 residues. Here the CDR3 reads CASSGRGLGGANVLTF. CDR3 nucleotides: TGTGCCAGCAGTGGGAGAGGACTTGGTGGGGCCAACGTCCTGACTTTC.

The J gene is TRBJ2-3, the V gene TRBV29-1; 13 nucleotides line up with TRBD2. The germline V gene has CDR1 SQVTM and CDR2 ANQGSEA. CDR3 length equals 14 residues. V lost 5 bases, J lost 5 bases, and 4 bases stayed unmatched. CDR3 nucleotide sequence: TGCAGCGTTCCGGGACTAGCGGGAATAGATACGCAGTATTTT. Translated, it gives CSVPGLAGIDTQYF.

This chain connects TRBV7-9 to TRBJ1-6; D perhaps matches TRBD1 (6 bases). Between the trimmed V and J ends, which lost 1 base and 13 bases, there was a span of 17 bases. CDR1 SEHNR and CDR2 FQNEAQ come from the germline V gene (reference sequence). The CDR3 extends over 15 amino acids. The CDR3 bases are TGTGCCAGCAGCTTAGATGGGGACACCCCCCGGCCCCTCCACTTT. Amino acids: CASSLDGDTPRPLHF.

The chain has TRBV7-9 and TRBJ2-1; D is perhaps TRBD2 (5 bases). Germline lookup yields CDR1 SEHNR and CDR2 FQNEAQ (reference sequence). The length of the CDR3 is 15 residues. The germline V and J ends were trimmed by 5 bases and 8 bases, with 19 bases remaining between them. This chain's CDR3 is CASSPPEGKFDEQFF. The CDR3 DNA reads as TGTGCCAGCAGCCCGCCCGAGGGCAAGTTCGATGAGCAGTTCTTC. Supplemented by reference TRBV7-9 and TRBJ2-1, the full variable domain reads DTGVSQNPRHKITKRGQNVTFRCDPISEHNRLYWYRQTLGQGPEFLTYFQNEAQLEKSRLLSDRFSAERPKGSFSTLEIQRTEQGDSAMYLCASSPPEGKFDEQFFGPGTRLTVL.

This clone showed up just once. Here the CDR3 DNA reads TGTGCCAGCAGCCTTGACAGGCCCTCTGGAAACACCATATATTTT. As protein: CASSLDRPSGNTIYF. The chain couples TRBV5-4 to TRBJ1-3; perhaps TRBD1 as D (6 bases). Trimming took off 4 bases at V and 0 bases at J, with 11 bases between the two ends. The CDR3 runs to 15 residues. The germline CDR1 and CDR2 sequences are SGHNT and YYREEE (reference sequence).

The CDR3 region is CASSLAGGTWSDEQFF. The CDR3 DNA reads as TGTGCCAGCAGCTTAGCGGGCGGGACATGGTCTGATGAGCAGTTCTTC. The rearrangement links TRBV7-9 to TRBJ2-1; D may match TRBD1 or TRBD2 (6 bases each). V was cut by 0 bases and J by 8 bases, with 17 bases left in between. The CDR3 is 16 residues long. The V gene's germline CDR1 is SEHNR and CDR2 FQNEAQ (reference sequence).

The chain carries TRBV19 and TRBJ1-3; possible D gene TRBD1, 5 bases. The CDR3 runs 16 residues. Trimming removed 6 bases at V and 0 bases at J, with 15 bases between. Germline values: CDR1 LNHDA, CDR2 SQIVND (reference sequence). CDR3 protein: CASSPPTVLSGNTIYF. The CDR3 DNA sequence: TGTGCCAGTAGCCCCCCGACAGTTCTCTCTGGAAACACCATATATTTT.

The CDR3 is CVRSLGVKEETQYF. CDR3 DNA: TGTGTCAGAAGTTTGGGAGTGAAGGAAGAGACCCAGTACTTC. The gene calls are TRBV7-5 and TRBJ2-5; TRBD2 is the table's D call, not checked against the DNA. TRBV7-5 is reported as a pseudogene. This CDR3 comprises 14 residues.